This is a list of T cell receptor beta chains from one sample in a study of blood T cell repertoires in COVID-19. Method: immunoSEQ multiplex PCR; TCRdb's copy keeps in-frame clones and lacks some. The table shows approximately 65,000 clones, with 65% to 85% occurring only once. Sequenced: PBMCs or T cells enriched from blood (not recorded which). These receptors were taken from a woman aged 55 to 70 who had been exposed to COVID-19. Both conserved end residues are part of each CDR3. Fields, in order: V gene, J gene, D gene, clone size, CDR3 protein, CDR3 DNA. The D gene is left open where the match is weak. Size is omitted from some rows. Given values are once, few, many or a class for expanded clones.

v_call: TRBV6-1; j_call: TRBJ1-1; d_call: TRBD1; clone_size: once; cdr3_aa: CASSEKGAGRGRNTEAFF; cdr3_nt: TGTGCCAGCAGTGAAAAGGGCGCGGGCAGGGGGAGAAACACTGAAGCTTTCTTT
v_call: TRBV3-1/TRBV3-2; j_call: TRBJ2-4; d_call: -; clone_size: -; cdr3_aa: CASSSPTPLQRKNIQYF; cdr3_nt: TGTGCCAGCAGCTCGCCTACTCCCTTGCAAAGAAAAAACATTCAGTACTTC
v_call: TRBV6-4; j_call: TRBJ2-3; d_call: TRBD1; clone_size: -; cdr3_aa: CASSRTGRTDTQYF; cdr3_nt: TGTGCCAGCAGTCGGACAGGGCGCACAGATACGCAGTATTTT
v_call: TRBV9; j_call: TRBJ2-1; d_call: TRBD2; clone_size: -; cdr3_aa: CASSVRGLAVNNEQFF; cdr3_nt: TGTGCCAGCAGCGTCAGAGGACTAGCGGTGAACAATGAGCAGTTCTTC
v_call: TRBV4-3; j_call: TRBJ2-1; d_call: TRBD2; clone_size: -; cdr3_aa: CASSQPTSGRNEQFF; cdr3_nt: TGCGCCAGCAGCCAGCCGACTAGCGGGAGGAATGAGCAGTTCTTC
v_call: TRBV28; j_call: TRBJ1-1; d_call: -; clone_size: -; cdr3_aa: CASSYRNTEAFF; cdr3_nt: TGTGCCAGCAGTTACAGGAACACTGAAGCTTTCTTT
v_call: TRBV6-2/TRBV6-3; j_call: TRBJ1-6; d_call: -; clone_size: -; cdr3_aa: CASSYAAENSPLHF; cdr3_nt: TGTGCCAGCAGTTACGCGGCGGAGAATTCACCCCTCCACTTT
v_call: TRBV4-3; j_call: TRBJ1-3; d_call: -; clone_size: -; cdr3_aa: CASSQDPQGGNTIYF; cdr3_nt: TGCGCCAGCAGCCAAGACCCCCAGGGCGGAAACACCATATATTTT
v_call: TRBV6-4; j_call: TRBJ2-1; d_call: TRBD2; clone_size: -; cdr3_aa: CASSNPGLEGVHEQFF; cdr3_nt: TGTGCCAGCAGCAATCCGGGACTAGAAGGAGTCCATGAGCAGTTCTTC
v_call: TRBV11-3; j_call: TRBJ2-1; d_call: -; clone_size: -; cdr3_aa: CASSLEGLGGGNEQFF; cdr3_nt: TGTGCCAGCAGCTTAGAGGGTCTGGGGGGAGGAAATGAGCAGTTCTTC
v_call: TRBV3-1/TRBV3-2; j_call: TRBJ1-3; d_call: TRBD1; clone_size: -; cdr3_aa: CASSHVDRGPSGNTIYF; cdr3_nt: TGTGCCAGCAGCCATGTGGACAGGGGCCCATCTGGAAACACCATATATTTT
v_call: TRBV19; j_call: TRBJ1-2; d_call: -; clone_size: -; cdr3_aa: CASSVAAGNYGYTF; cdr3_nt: TGTGCCAGTAGCGTCGCGGCGGGAAACTATGGCTACACCTTC